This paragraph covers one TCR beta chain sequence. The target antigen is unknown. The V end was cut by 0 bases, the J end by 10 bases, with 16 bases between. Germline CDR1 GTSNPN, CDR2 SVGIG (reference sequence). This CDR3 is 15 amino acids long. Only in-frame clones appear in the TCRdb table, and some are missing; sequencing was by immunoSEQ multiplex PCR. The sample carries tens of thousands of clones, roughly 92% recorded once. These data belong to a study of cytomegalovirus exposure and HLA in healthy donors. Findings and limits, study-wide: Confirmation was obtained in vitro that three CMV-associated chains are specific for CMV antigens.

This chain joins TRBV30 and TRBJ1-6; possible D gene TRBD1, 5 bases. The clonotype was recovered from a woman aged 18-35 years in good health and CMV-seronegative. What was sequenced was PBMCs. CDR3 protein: CAWSVVKGFGSPLHF. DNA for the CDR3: TGTGCCTGGAGTGTCGTAAAGGGGTTTGGATCACCCCTCCACTTT. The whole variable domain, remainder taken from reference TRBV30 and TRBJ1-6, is SQTIHQWPATLVQPVGSPLSLECTVEGTSNPNLYWYRQAAGRGLQLLFYSVGIGQISSEVPQNLSASRPQDRQFILSSKKLLLSDSGFYLCAWSVVKGFGSPLHFGNGTRLTVT.